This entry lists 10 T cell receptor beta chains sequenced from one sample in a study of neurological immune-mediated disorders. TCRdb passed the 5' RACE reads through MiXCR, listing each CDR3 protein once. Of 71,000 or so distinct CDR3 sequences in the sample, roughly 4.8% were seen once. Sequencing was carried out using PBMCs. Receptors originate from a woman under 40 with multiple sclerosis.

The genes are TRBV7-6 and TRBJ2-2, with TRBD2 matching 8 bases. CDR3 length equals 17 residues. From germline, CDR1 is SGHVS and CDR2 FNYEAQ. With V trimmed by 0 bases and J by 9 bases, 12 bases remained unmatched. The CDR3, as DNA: TGTGCCAGCAGCTTAGCTAGCGGGAAGAGTTGGACCTGGGAGCTGTTTTTT. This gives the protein CASSLASGKSWTWELFF.

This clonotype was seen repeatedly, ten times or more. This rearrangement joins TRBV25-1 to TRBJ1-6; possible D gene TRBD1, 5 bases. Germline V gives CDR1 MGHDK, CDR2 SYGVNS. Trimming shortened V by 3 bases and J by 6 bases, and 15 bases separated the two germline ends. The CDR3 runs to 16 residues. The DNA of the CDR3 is TGTGCCAGCAGTGATGGAAAGGGGCAGAGTAATTCACCCCTCCACTTT. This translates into CASSDGKGQSNSPLHF.

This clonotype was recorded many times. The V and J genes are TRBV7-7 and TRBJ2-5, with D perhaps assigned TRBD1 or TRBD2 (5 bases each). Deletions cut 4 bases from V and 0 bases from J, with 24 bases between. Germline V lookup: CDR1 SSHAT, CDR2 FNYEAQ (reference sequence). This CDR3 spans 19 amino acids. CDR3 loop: CASSSYQLRGPAYQETQYF. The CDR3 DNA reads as TGTGCCAGCAGCTCCTACCAATTGAGGGGCCCGGCATACCAAGAGACCCAGTACTTC.

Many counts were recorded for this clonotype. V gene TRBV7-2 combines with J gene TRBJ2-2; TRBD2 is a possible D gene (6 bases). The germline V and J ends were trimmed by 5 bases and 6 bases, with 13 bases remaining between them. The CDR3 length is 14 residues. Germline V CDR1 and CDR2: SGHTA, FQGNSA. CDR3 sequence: CASSPGLRSGELFF. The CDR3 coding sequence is TGTGCCAGCAGCCCAGGACTAAGATCCGGGGAGCTGTTTTTT.

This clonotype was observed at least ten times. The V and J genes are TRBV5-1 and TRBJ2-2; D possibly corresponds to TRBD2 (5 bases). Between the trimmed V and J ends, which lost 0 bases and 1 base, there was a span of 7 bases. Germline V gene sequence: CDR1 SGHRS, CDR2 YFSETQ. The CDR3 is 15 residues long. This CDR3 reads CASSLAGLNTGELFF. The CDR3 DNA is TGCGCCAGCAGCTTGGCAGGACTGAACACCGGGGAGCTGTTTTTT. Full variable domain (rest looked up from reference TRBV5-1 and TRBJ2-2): KAGVTQTPRYLIKTRGQQVTLSCSPISGHRSVSWYQQTPGQGLQFLFEYFSETQRNKGNFPGRFSGRQFSNSRSEMNVSTLELGDSALYLCASSLAGLNTGELFFGEGSRLTVL.

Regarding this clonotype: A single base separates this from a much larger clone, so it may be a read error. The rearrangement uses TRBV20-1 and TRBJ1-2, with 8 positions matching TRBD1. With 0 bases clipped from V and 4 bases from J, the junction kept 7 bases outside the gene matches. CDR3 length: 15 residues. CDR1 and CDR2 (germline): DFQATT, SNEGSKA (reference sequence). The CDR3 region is CSARDGQGMSYGYTF. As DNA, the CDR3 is TGCAGTGCTAGAGACGGACAGGGCATGAGCTATGGCTACACCTTC.

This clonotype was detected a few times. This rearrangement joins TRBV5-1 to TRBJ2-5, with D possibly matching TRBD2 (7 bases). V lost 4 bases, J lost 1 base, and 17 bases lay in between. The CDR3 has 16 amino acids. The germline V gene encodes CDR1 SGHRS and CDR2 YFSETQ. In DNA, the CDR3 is TGCGCCAGCAGCGGGGGGGACACCAATTTCCAAGAGACCCAGTACTTC. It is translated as CASSGGDTNFQETQYF.

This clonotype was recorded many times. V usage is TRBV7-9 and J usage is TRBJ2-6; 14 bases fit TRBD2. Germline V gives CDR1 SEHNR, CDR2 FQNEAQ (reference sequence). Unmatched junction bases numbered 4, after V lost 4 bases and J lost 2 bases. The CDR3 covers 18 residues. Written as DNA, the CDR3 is TGTGCCAGCAGCTGGACTAGCGGGAGGTCGCCTGGGGCCAACGTCCTGACTTTC. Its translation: CASSWTSGRSPGANVLTF.

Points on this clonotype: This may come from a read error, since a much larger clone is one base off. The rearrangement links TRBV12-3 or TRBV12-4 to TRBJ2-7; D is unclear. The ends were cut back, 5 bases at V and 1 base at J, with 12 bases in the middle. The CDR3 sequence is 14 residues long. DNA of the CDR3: TGTGCCAGCAGTGTGTCAGATCAATCCTACGAGCAGTACTTC. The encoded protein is CASSVSDQSYEQYF.

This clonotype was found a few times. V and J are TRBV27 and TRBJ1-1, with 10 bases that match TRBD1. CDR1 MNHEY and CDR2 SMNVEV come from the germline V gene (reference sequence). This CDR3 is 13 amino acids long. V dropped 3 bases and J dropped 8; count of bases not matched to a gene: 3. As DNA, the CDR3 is TGTGCCAGCAGTTTGGGGACAGGGGCCGAAGCTTTCTTT. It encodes CASSLGTGAEAFF.